The entry below describes one TCR beta chain. The sample belongs to a study of blood T cell repertoires in COVID-19. Study background: Collection of acute and convalescent COVID-19 samples took place in the United States, Italy and Spain. Sample material is recorded as cDNA or gDNA derived from T cells, B-cell-depleted T cells, or PBMCs.

This CDR3 has 12 amino acids. V lost 4 bases and J lost 6; bases outside the gene matches: 3. Germline V gene lookup returns CDR1 MNHEY and CDR2 SVGEGT. Source study methods: Estimation of nucleated cell counts relied on the amplification of reference gene primers. Sequenced by immunoSEQ multiplex PCR; TCRdb stores in-frame clones only, minus some. Clone size and the V and J calls come from that table; the DNA yielded D and trimming. The table includes around 250,000 clones, around 86% detected once. Sequencing was performed on peripheral blood. The origin of this receptor is a woman aged 25-40 years with active or convalescent COVID-19. The rearrangement links TRBV6-2 or TRBV6-3 to TRBJ2-7; the match to TRBD2 covers 7 bases. CDR3 coding DNA: TGTGCCAGCAGTTTCGGGGGGTCCGAGCAGTACTTC. It encodes CASSFGGSEQYF.